The 19 T cell receptor beta chains below were found in one sample sequenced in a study of beta chain features in type 1 diabetes. Since all of the isolated RNA was reverse transcribed, expressed TCRB transcripts were what got sequenced. Using immunoSEQ multiplex PCR, the repertoire was profiled, and TCRdb retains in-frame clones only, with some absent. The profile shows around 290,000 clones, 8% of them singletons. What was sequenced was central memory CD4+ T cells from blood. These receptors were collected from a woman aged 18 to 35 in good health.

This clone was detected many times. The CDR3 spells CAISGGTSNEQFF. CDR3 DNA: TGTGCCATCAGTGGAGGGACTTCCAATGAGCAGTTCTTC. The V and J genes are TRBV10-3 and TRBJ2-1, with D possibly being TRBD2 (6 bases). The germline V gene encodes CDR1 ENHRY and CDR2 SYGVKD. V gave up 4 bases and J gave up 6 bases, with 10 bases separating them. The CDR3 contains 13 residues.

This clone came up a few times. The rearrangement uses TRBV6-6 and TRBJ2-7; TRBD1 agrees at 9 bases. This CDR3 spans 15 amino acids. CDR1 is MNHNY and CDR2 is SVGAGI in the germline V gene (reference sequence). J was trimmed by 2 bases and V by 6 bases; bases with no gene match: 8. CDR3 in DNA: TGTGCCAGCAGGACCGGGACAGGGAGCCCCTACGAGCAGTACGTC. Its translation is CASRTGTGSPYEQYV.

This clone was recorded a few times. A read error may account for a junction end that differs from germline. This chain connects TRBV6-1 to TRBJ1-5; D possibly corresponds to TRBD1 (6 bases). This CDR3 has 16 amino acids. CDR1 MNHNS and CDR2 SASEGT come from the germline V gene. The CDR3 bases are TGTGCCATCAGTGAAAATCACTGGACAGTCGGCCAGCCCCAGCATTTT. The encoded protein is CAISENHWTVGQPQHF.

This clone was detected only a few times. Written as DNA, the CDR3 is TGTGCCAGCTCACCAGGAGCAGGCTTGGAGCCCCAGCATTTT. Protein: CASSPGAGLEPQHF. The chain joins TRBV18 to TRBJ1-5; D unresolved. This CDR3 has 14 residues. V gave up 2 bases and J gave up 8 bases, with 13 bases separating them. Germline V gives CDR1 KGHSH, CDR2 LQKENI.

The rearrangement links TRBV20-1 to TRBJ2-1; TRBD2 is a possible D gene (6 bases). Trimming took off 5 bases at V and 8 bases at J, with 10 bases between the two ends. CDR1 and CDR2 (germline): DFQATT, SNEGSKA (reference sequence). This CDR3 contains 11 residues. The chain's CDR3 is CSAGRSDEQFF. In DNA, the CDR3 is TGCAGTGCTGGGAGGAGCGATGAGCAGTTCTTC.

This clone was counted a few times. V and J are TRBV27 and TRBJ2-1, with 8 positions matching TRBD1. The J segment lost 8 bases and the V segment lost 6 bases, leaving 12 bases of the junction unmatched. This CDR3 region has 15 residues. The V gene's germline CDR1 is MNHEY and CDR2 SMNVEV (reference sequence). The CDR3 protein is CASRLGQGAIHEQFF. CDR3 in DNA: TGTGCCAGCAGACTCGGCCAGGGGGCGATTCATGAGCAGTTCTTC.

V gene TRBV27 combines with J gene TRBJ2-1; TRBD2 matches at 12 bases. The CDR3 consists of 15 residues. Per germline, CDR1 MNHEY and CDR2 SMNVEV (reference sequence). J was trimmed by 4 bases and V by 7 bases; bases with no gene match: 5. CDR3 nucleotide sequence: TGTGCCAGCACCAAACTAGCGGGAGGTTACAATGAGCAGTTCTTC. Translating it yields CASTKLAGGYNEQFF.

The chain uses TRBV7-9 and TRBJ1-4; no firm D call. CDR1 is SEHNR and CDR2 is FQNEAQ in the germline V gene (reference sequence). Deletions cut 0 bases from V and 13 bases from J, with 12 bases between. This CDR3 comprises 13 residues. The CDR3 coding sequence is TGTGCCAGCAGCTTAGCAGTCGGAAAGGGACTGTTTTTT. Translating gives CASSLAVGKGLFF.

J is TRBJ2-3 and V is TRBV6-5; 8 bases map to TRBD1. J lost 6 bases, V lost 6 bases, and 5 bases had no gene match. This CDR3 is 13 amino acids long. CDR1 and CDR2 (germline): MNHEY, SVGAGI. The CDR3 DNA follows: TGTGCCAGCAGCCCCGACAGGGGTGATACGCAGTATTTT. Amino acids: CASSPDRGDTQYF.

The gene calls are TRBV5-1 and TRBJ2-3; D gene uncertain. This CDR3 is built from 14 residues. Per the germline V gene, CDR1 is SGHRS and CDR2 is YFSETQ. Trimming shortened V by 0 bases and J by 0 bases, and 5 bases separated the two germline ends. CDR3 sequence: CASSLVVSTDTQYF. CDR3 DNA sequence: TGCGCCAGCAGCTTGGTTGTGAGCACAGATACGCAGTATTTT.

Points on this clone: Distinct nucleotide sequences in the sample also encode this CDR3. The chain joins TRBV18 to TRBJ1-1, with 8 bases lining up with TRBD1. This CDR3 contains 15 residues. CDR1 is KGHSH, CDR2 LQKENI, per germline. Trimming at V came to 2 bases and at J to 1 base, leaving 3 bases not matched to a gene. The CDR3 protein is CASSPRTGRNTEAFF. For the CDR3, the DNA is TGTGCCAGCTCACCAAGGACAGGGCGGAACACTGAAGCTTTCTTT.

The chain employs TRBV4-3 and TRBJ2-1; 12 nucleotides match TRBD2. The germline CDR1 and CDR2 sequences are LGHNA and YSLEER. The CDR3 contains 17 residues. After removal of 0 bases from V and 7 bases from J, the junction contained 7 bases not matched to a gene. This CDR3 reads CASSQDGLAGGQNEQFF. For the CDR3, the DNA is TGCGCCAGCAGCCAAGACGGGCTAGCGGGGGGGCAGAATGAGCAGTTCTTC.

The rearrangement joins TRBV7-2 to TRBJ2-1; D gene uncertain. The CDR3 is 15 residues long. Trimming stripped 6 bases from V and 2 bases from J, with 14 bases between. Germline loops: CDR1 SGHTA, CDR2 FQGNSA. DNA for the CDR3: TGTGCCAGCAGGTTTGGAGAAAGCGCCTACAATGAGCAGTTCTTC. It encodes CASRFGESAYNEQFF.

As concerns this clone: A single base is all that separates this from a far larger clone, so a read error is likely. For the CDR3, the DNA is TGTGCCAGCAGTTTAGAGGGGAGCTCCTACAATGAGCAGTTCTTC. This gives the protein CASSLEGSSYNEQFF. The chain couples TRBV27 to TRBJ2-1, with D perhaps matching TRBD1 or TRBD2 (5 bases each). The CDR3 runs 15 residues. The germline V gene encodes CDR1 MNHEY and CDR2 SMNVEV (reference sequence). Trimming shortened V by 2 bases and J by 0 bases, and 8 bases separated the two germline ends.

This clone was seen a handful of times. The chain is built from TRBV5-1 and TRBJ1-2; D is unclear. Trimming shortened V by 7 bases and J by 5 bases, and 18 bases separated the two germline ends. This CDR3 comprises 14 residues. The germline V gene has CDR1 SGHRS and CDR2 YFSETQ. The CDR3 is CASGLGEGLYGYTF. In DNA, the CDR3 is TGCGCCAGCGGTCTAGGAGAGGGTCTTTATGGCTACACCTTC.

This clone was seen a few times. The chain is built from TRBV18 and TRBJ1-6, with a tentative D call TRBD1 (6 bases). The length of the CDR3 is 15 residues. Trimming left V 3 bases short and J 8 bases short, with 14 bases between. Germline CDR1 KGHSH, CDR2 LQKENI. The CDR3 loop reads CASSPLGQSYSPLHF. CDR3 DNA: TGTGCCAGCTCACCTCTCGGACAGAGCTATTCACCCCTCCACTTT.

The V call is TRBV27, the J call TRBJ2-1, with TRBD1 identical over 7 bases. The CDR3 has 14 amino acids. J lost 3 bases, V lost 10 bases, and 9 bases had no gene match. The germline V gene encodes CDR1 MNHEY and CDR2 SMNVEV (reference sequence). The CDR3 region is CATHRAGGYNEQFF. The CDR3, as DNA: TGTGCCACCCATCGGGCAGGGGGCTACAATGAGCAGTTCTTC.

This clone was recorded a few times. The J gene is TRBJ1-4, the V gene TRBV19, with D possibly TRBD1 on 5 matching bases. Trimming stripped 3 bases from V and 8 bases from J, with 16 bases between. This CDR3 has 15 residues. Germline assignment: CDR1 LNHDA and CDR2 SQIVND (reference sequence). CDR3 sequence (DNA): TGTGCCAGTAGTATTGGGGGAGGAAATGGGGAAAAACTGTTTTTT. Translated, it gives CASSIGGGNGEKLFF.

This clone was observed many times. The chain recombines TRBV2 with TRBJ1-1, with no clear D. This CDR3 is built from 11 residues. V was shortened by 7 bases and J by 3 bases, with 6 bases between the two germline ends. In germline, CDR1 is SNHLY, CDR2 FYNNEI. The CDR3 protein is CASKTYTEAFF. CDR3 in DNA: TGTGCCAGCAAGACTTACACTGAAGCTTTCTTT.